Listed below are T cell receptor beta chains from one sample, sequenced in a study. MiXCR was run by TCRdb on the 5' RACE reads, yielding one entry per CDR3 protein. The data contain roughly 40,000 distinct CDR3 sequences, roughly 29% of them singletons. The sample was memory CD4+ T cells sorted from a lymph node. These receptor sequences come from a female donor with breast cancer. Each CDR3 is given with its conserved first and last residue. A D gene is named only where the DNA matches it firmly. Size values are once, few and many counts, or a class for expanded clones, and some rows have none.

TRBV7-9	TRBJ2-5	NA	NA	CASSQQHSQETQYF	TGTGCCAGCAGCCAACAGCACAGTCAAGAGACCCAGTACTTC
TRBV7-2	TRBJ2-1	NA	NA	CASSELAKGGQFF	TGTGCCAGCAGCGAACTAGCTAAGGGTGGGCAGTTCTTC
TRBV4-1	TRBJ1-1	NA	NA	CASTGPTRPPEAFF	TGCGCCAGCACCGGACCTACACGACCTCCTGAAGCTTTCTTT
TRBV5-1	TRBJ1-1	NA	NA	CASSSDGPRTEAFF	TGCGCCAGCAGCTCGGACGGGCCTCGGACTGAAGCTTTCTTT
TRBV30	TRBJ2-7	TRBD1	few	CAWLRSGTGPYEQYF	TGTGCCTGGCTGAGGTCCGGGACAGGGCCCTACGAGCAGTACTTC
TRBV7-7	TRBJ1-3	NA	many	CASSFRHLGNTIYF	TGTGCTAGCAGCTTTAGGCATCTTGGAAACACCATATATTTT
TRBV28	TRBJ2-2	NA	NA	CTSNPGVLTGELFF	TGTACCAGCAACCCCGGGGTACTGACCGGGGAGCTGTTTTTT
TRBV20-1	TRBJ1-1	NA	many	CSARDRAPRRNTEAFF	TGCAGTGCTAGAGATAGGGCACCGCGGAGGAACACTGAAGCTTTCTTT
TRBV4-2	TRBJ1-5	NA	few	CASSQIPVQRNQPQHF	TGTGCCAGCAGCCAAATACCGGTACAACGCAATCAGCCCCAGCATTTT
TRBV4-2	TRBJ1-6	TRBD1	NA	CASSQEDRVIVPLHF	TGTGCCAGCAGCCAAGAGGACAGGGTTATAGTACCCCTCCACTTT
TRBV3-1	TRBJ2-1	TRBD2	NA	CASSPRGERNEQFF	TGTGCCAGCAGCCCGCGGGGGGAGAGAAATGAGCAGTTCTTC
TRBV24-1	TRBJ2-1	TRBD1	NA	CATSDNSGTGVGGNEQFF	TGTGCCACCAGTGACAACTCCGGGACAGGGGTTGGAGGCAATGAGCAGTTCTTC
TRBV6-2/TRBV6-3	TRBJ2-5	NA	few	CASRFGETQYF	TGTGCCAGCAGGTTTGGTGAGACCCAGTACTTC
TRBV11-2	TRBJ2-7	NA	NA	CASSLMRRVERHEQYF	TGTGCCAGCAGCTTAATGAGACGAGTGGAAAGGCACGAGCAGTACTTC
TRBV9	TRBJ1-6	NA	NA	CASSVNGRTNSPLHF	TGTGCCAGCAGCGTAAATGGAAGAACAAATTCACCCCTCCACTTT
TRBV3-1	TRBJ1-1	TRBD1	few	CASSPWTGMNTEAFF	TGTGCCAGCAGCCCGTGGACAGGGATGAACACTGAAGCTTTCTTT
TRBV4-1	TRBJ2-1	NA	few	CASSQESRKQQFF	TGCGCCAGCAGCCAAGAGTCGAGAAAACAGCAGTTCTTC
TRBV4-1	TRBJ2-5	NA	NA	CASSQGVQETQYF	TGCGCCAGCAGCCAAGGGGTCCAAGAGACCCAGTACTTC
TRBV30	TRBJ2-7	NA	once	CAWSVRNEQYF	TGTGCCTGGAGTGTACGCAACGAGCAGTACTTC
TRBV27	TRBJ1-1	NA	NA	CASSLRGKNTEAFF	TGTGCCAGCAGTTTACGGGGTAAGAACACTGAAGCTTTCTTT
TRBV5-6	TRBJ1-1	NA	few	CASSLRRATEAFF	TGTGCCAGCAGCTTGCGCAGGGCTACCGAAGCTTTCTTT
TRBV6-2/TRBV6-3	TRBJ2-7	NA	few	CATKGFSTYEQYF	TGTGCCACCAAGGGTTTTTCAACCTACGAGCAGTACTTC
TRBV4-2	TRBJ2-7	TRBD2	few	CASSRVGAGALNEQYF	TGTGCCAGCAGCCGAGTCGGGGCGGGAGCTCTCAACGAGCAGTACTTC
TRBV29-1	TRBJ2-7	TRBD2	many	CSVRGGLAGDEQYF	TGCAGCGTCCGGGGAGGACTAGCGGGAGACGAGCAGTACTTC
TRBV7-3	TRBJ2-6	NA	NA	CASSFGLSGANVLTF	TGTGCCAGCAGCTTTGGCCTCTCTGGGGCCAACGTCCTGACTTTC
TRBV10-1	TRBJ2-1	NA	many	CASSVGGPSYNEQFF	TGCGCCAGCAGTGTGGGGGGACCCTCCTACAATGAGCAGTTCTTC
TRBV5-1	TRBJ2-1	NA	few	CASSLVGYEQFF	TGCGCCAGCAGCTTGGTGGGGTATGAGCAGTTCTTC
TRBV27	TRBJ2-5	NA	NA	CASSFSGAGETQYF	TGTGCCAGCAGTTTCTCGGGGGCGGGGGAGACCCAGTACTTC